This T cell receptor (beta chain) originates from a study of beta chain features in type 1 diabetes. The table lists this clone with a few counts. V was pared by 5 bases and J by 4 bases, with 5 bases of the junction left unmatched. The CDR3 loop spans 14 amino acids. The V gene's germline CDR1 is SGHAT and CDR2 FQNNGV. Of the isolated RNA, all was reverse transcribed, and so the sequenced material was expressed TCRB transcripts. The table came from immunoSEQ multiplex PCR; TCRdb's copy has only in-frame clones and leaves some out. The sample consists of about 620,000 clones, 15% to 19% of them appearing once. Heparinised blood was drawn once per donor, averaging around 120 mL.

This sequence was found in a man aged 18 to 30 in good health. The chain joins TRBV11-2 to TRBJ1-5, with 7 bases aligning to TRBD1. The sample consisted of naive CD4+ T cells from blood. The CDR3 spells CASSQDRANQPQHF. CDR3 DNA: TGTGCCAGCAGCCAAGACAGGGCTAATCAGCCCCAGCATTTT.